This entry is about one T cell receptor (beta chain). These data come from a study of T cell clones after liver transplantation. Profiled with immunoSEQ multiplex PCR; TCRdb holds only in-frame clones, not every one. This sample yields some 34,000 clones, of which more than 90% are seen a single time; roughly 26% belongs to the top ten. The CDR3 has 17 residues. V dropped 0 bases and J dropped 3; count of bases not matched to a gene: 6. Germline CDR1 is SEHNR and CDR2 is FQNEAQ (reference sequence). Here the sequenced sample was CD8+ T cells from blood, taken 12 months after liver transplant. The source of this sequence is a human patient who received a liver transplant. Some T cells may originate from the graft donor. The V and J genes are TRBV7-9 and TRBJ1-5; TRBD1 agrees at 9 bases. The CDR3 region is CASSLAGTGLPNQPQHF. The CDR3 region has the DNA TGTGCCAGCAGCTTAGCTGGGACAGGGCTACCCAATCAGCCCCAGCATTTT.